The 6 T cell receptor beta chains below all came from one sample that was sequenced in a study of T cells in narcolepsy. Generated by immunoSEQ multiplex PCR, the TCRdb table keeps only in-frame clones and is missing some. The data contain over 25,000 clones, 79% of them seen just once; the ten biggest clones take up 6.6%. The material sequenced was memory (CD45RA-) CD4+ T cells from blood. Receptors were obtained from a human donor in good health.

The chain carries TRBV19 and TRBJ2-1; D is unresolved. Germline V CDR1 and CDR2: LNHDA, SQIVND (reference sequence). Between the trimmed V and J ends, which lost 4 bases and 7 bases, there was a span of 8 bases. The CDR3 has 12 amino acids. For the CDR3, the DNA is TGTGCCAGTAGTACGCTAAGGAATGAGCAGTTCTTC. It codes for CASSTLRNEQFF.

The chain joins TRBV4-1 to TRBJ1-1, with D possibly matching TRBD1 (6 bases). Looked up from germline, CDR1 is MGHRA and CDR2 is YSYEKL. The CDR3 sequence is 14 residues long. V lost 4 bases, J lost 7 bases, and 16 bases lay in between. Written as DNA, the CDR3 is TGCGCCAGCAGCCTGCTCGGGGGCGCGAGTGAAGCTTTCTTT. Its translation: CASSLLGGASEAFF.

CDR3 protein: CASSFTGTEAFF. CDR3 sequence (DNA): TGTGCCAGCAGCTTTACGGGAACTGAAGCTTTCTTT. The V gene is TRBV11-2, the J gene TRBJ1-1; D gene uncertain. V was cut by 3 bases and J by 5 bases, with 7 bases left in between. Germline assignment: CDR1 SGHAT and CDR2 FQNNGV. This CDR3 has 12 amino acids.

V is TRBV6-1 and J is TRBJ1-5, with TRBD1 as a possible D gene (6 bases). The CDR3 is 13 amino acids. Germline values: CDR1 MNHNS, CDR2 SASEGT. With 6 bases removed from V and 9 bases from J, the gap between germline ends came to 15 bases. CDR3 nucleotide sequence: TGTGCCAGCAGGGACACCCTAGGGGGGCCCCAGCATTTT. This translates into CASRDTLGGPQHF.

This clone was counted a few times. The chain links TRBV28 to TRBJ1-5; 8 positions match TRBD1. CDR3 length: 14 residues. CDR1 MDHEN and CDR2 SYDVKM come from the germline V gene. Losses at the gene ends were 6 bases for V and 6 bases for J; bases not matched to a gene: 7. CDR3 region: CASRGNRGSQPQHF. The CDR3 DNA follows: TGTGCCAGCAGGGGGAACAGGGGGTCTCAGCCCCAGCATTTT. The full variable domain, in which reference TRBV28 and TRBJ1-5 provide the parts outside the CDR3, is DVKVTQSSRYLVKRTGEKVFLECVQDMDHENMFWYRQDPGLGLRLIYFSYDVKMKEKGDIPEGYSVSREKKERFSLILESASTNQTSMYLCASRGNRGSQPQHFGDGTRLSIL.

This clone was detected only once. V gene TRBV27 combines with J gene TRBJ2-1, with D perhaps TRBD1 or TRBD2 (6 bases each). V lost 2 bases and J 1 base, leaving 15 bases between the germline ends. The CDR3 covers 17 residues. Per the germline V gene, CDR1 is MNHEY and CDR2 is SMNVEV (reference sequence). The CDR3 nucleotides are TGTGCCAGCAGTTTAAGTGTCAGGGGAGGTTCCTACAATGAGCAGTTCTTC. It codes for CASSLSVRGGSYNEQFF.